This T cell receptor beta chain was retrieved from a study of response to subunit inactivated influenza vaccine. Findings of the study overall: Each seasonal influenza vaccination, the authors suggested, recruits few new T cells.

Trimming left V 6 bases short and J 9 bases short, with 21 bases between. The CDR3 consists of 15 residues. Germline loops: CDR1 MDHEN, CDR2 SYDVKM. From the RT-PCR reads, TCRdb called clonotypes with MiXCR, one entry per CDR3 protein. Among hundreds of thousands of distinct CDR3 sequences, 11% to 15% were seen once, and the ten largest hold around 6.5%. This clonotype was counted at least ten times. Its specificity is unknown. The receptor was derived from a man over 45 who received an inactivated influenza vaccine. Specimen: PBMCs from blood, collected about 14 days before vaccination. The chain carries TRBV28 and TRBJ2-4; perhaps TRBD2 as D (5 bases). In DNA, the CDR3 is TGTGCCAGCAGCCCGCCGGAGGTCCAAATTTCCATTCAGTACTTC. This codes for CASSPPEVQISIQYF.